This passage covers 7 T cell receptor beta chains from one sample sequenced in a study of cytomegalovirus exposure and HLA in healthy donors. Amplification used 60 Vbeta primers and 13 Jbeta primers. TCRdb's table, derived via immunoSEQ multiplex PCR, lists solely in-frame clones and lacks some. The data hold some 130,000 clones, with 75% to 85% observed a single time. The specimen was PBMCs. These receptors all come from a man in his thirties or forties in good health and CMV-seronegative.

The chain recombines TRBV30 with TRBJ1-3; D is undetermined. V lost 2 bases and J 1 base, leaving 3 bases between the germline ends. This CDR3 has 12 residues. CDR1 GTSNPN and CDR2 SVGIG come from the germline V gene (reference sequence). The CDR3 loop is CAWSPSGNTIYF. The CDR3 nucleotides are TGTGCCTGGAGTCCATCTGGAAACACCATATATTTT.

The CDR3 nucleotides are TGTGCCAGCAGCTTCAGCAGGGGCCACGAGCAGTACTTC. The encoded protein is CASSFSRGHEQYF. J is TRBJ2-7 and V is TRBV5-6; D possibly corresponds to TRBD1 (6 bases). Trimming removed 2 bases from V and 5 bases from J, with 11 bases in between. This CDR3 region has 13 residues. CDR1 SGHDT and CDR2 YYEEEE come from the germline V gene.

The chain recombines TRBV29-1 with TRBJ1-2, with D possibly TRBD1 on 6 matching bases. V lost 3 bases, J lost 7 bases, and 15 bases lay in between. This CDR3 is 13 amino acids long. Looked up from germline, CDR1 is SQVTM and CDR2 is ANQGSEA. CDR3 sequence (DNA): TGCAGCGTTGAGCTACAGGGAGTATTTGGCTACACCTTC. Translation gives CSVELQGVFGYTF.

This clone was observed once. This chain links TRBV9 with TRBJ2-7; 9 positions agree with TRBD2. The V gene end was trimmed by 4 bases and the J gene end by 2 bases; junction bases not matched to a gene: 13. Germline lookup yields CDR1 SGDLS and CDR2 YYNGEE. The CDR3 runs to 17 residues. As DNA, the CDR3 is TGTGCCAGCAGCCCCGCGGGGCGGGAGGGCTTAACCTACGAGCAGTACTTC. Amino acids: CASSPAGREGLTYEQYF.

The chain joins TRBV7-6 to TRBJ1-4, with 9 bases that match TRBD1. V dropped 1 base and J dropped 6; count of bases not matched to a gene: 6. The CDR3 runs 16 residues. Germline lookup yields CDR1 SGHVS and CDR2 FNYEAQ. CDR3 residues: CASSLVAGQGYEKLFF. The CDR3 region has the DNA TGTGCCAGCAGCTTAGTCGCGGGACAGGGTTATGAAAAACTGTTTTTT.

This sequence joins TRBV5-6 and TRBJ2-1, with no clear D. This CDR3 region has 11 residues. The germline V and J ends were trimmed by 0 bases and 9 bases, with 4 bases remaining between them. Germline CDR1 reads SGHDT; CDR2 reads YYEEEE. This chain's CDR3 is CASSLASEQFF. The DNA of the CDR3 is TGTGCCAGCAGCTTGGCCTCTGAGCAGTTCTTC.

The chain has TRBV28 and TRBJ1-2, with 12 bases aligning to TRBD1. The CDR3 sequence is 15 residues long. Germline loops: CDR1 MDHEN, CDR2 SYDVKM. Germline trimming cut 9 bases from V and 2 bases from J; bases unmatched to any gene: 7. CDR3: CASTGTGGANYGYTF. The CDR3 region has the DNA TGTGCCAGTACCGGGACAGGGGGCGCCAACTATGGCTACACCTTC.